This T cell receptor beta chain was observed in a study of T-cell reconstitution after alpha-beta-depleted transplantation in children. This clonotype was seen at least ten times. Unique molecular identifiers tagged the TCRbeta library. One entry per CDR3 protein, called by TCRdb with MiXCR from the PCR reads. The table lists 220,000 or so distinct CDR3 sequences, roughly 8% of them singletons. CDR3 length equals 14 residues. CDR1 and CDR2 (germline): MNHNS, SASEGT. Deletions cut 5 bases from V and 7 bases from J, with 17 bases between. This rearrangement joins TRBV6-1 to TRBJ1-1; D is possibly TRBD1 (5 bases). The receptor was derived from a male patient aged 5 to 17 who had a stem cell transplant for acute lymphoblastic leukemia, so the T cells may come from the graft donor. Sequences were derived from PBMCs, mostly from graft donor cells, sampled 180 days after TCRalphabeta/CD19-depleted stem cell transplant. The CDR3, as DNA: TGTGCCAGCAGTCCCCGGTCGGCTAGGGGTGAAGCTTTCTTT. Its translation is CASSPRSARGEAFF.